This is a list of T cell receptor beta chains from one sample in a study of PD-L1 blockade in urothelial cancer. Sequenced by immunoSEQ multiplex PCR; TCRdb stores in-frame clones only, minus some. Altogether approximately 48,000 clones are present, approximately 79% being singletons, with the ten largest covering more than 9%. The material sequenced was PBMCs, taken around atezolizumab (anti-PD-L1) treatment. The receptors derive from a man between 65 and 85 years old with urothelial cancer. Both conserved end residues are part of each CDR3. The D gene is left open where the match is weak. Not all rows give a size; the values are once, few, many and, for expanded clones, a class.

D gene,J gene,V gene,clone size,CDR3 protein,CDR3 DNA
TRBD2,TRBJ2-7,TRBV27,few,CASSLPGGREQYF,TGTGCCAGCAGTTTACCGGGCGGGAGGGAGCAGTACTTC
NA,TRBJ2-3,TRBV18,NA,CASSPAGTATDTQYF,TGTGCCAGCTCACCCGCCGGTACAGCCACAGATACGCAGTATTTT
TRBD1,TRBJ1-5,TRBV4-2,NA,CASSPNQGGNQPQHF,TGTGCCAGCAGCCCGAACCAGGGGGGCAATCAGCCCCAGCATTTT
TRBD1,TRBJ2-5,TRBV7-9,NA,CASSIYRTGGAETQYF,TGTGCCAGCAGCATTTACAGGACAGGGGGCGCGGAGACCCAGTACTTC
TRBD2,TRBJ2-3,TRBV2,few,CASSVLAGVGDTQYF,TGTGCCAGCAGTGTACTAGCGGGAGTCGGAGATACGCAGTATTTT
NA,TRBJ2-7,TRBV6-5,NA,CASSYTMDSGSYEQYF,TGTGCCAGCAGTTACACCATGGACAGTGGGTCCTACGAGCAGTACTTC
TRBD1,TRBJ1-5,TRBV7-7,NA,CASSLYWDRRPTLGNQPQHF,TGTGCTAGCAGCTTATACTGGGACAGGCGACCTACGCTTGGCAATCAGCCCCAGCATTTT
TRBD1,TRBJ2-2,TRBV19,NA,CASQGAGRSGELFF,TGTGCCAGCCAGGGGGCAGGGAGGTCCGGGGAGCTGTTTTTT
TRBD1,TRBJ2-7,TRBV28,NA,CASPGQGVNEQYF,TGTGCCAGCCCGGGACAGGGTGTTAACGAGCAGTACTTC
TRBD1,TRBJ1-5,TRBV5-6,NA,CASSSNRDRGLSNQPQHF,TGTGCCAGCAGCTCAAACCGGGACAGGGGTCTAAGCAATCAGCCCCAGCATTTT
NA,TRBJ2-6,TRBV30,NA,CAWSVGGGANVLTF,TGTGCCTGGAGTGTCGGCGGTGGGGCCAACGTCCTGACTTTC
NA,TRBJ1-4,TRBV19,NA,CASSIGSGEKLFF,TGTGCCAGTAGTATCGGATCGGGAGAAAAACTGTTTTTT
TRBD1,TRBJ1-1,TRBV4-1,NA,CASSQEGTGEVSEAFF,TGCGCCAGCAGCCAAGAAGGGACAGGGGAGGTCAGTGAAGCTTTCTTT
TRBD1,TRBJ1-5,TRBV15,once,CATSTDRGQGQPQHF,TGTGCCACCAGCACCGACAGGGGCCAGGGTCAGCCCCAGCATTTT
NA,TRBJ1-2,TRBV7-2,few,CASSLSSELRSGYTF,TGTGCCAGCAGCTTAAGTAGTGAATTGAGGAGCGGCTACACCTTC
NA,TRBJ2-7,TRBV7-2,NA,CASSLDTASYEQYF,TGTGCCAGCAGCTTAGACACCGCTTCCTACGAGCAGTACTTC
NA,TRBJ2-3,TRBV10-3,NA,CAIGGGGADTQYF,TGTGCCATAGGGGGGGGCGGTGCGGATACGCAGTATTTT
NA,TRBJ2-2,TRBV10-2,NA,CASLASTGELFF,TGCGCCAGCCTAGCGTCTACCGGGGAGCTGTTTTTT
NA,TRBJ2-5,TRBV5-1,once,CASGKWRASETQYF,TGCGCCAGCGGGAAGTGGAGGGCCTCCGAGACCCAGTACTTC
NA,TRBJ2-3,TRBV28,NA,CASSPASVSTDTQYF,TGTGCCAGCAGTCCAGCTAGCGTTAGCACAGATACGCAGTATTTT
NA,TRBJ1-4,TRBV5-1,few,CASSLTATNEKLFF,TGCGCCAGCAGCTTAACAGCAACTAATGAAAAACTGTTTTTT
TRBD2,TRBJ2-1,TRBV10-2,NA,CASRILAGSGNEQFF,TGCGCCAGCAGAATACTAGCGGGGTCGGGAAATGAGCAGTTCTTC
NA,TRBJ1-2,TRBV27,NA,CASSLGRHLTF,TGTGCCAGCAGTTTAGGGAGGCATCTCACCTTC
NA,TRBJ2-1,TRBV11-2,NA,CASSLDGLAANEQFF,TGTGCCAGCAGCTTAGATGGGCTAGCTGCCAATGAGCAGTTCTTC
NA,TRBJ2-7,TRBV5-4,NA,CASSLNLDFDEQYF,TGTGCCAGCAGCTTGAATCTAGATTTCGACGAGCAGTACTTC
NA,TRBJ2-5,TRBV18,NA,CASTNGGNGRETQYF,TGTGCCAGCACGAACGGAGGGAACGGACGGGAGACCCAGTACTTC
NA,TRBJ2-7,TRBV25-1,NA,CASSGENYEQYF,TGTGCCAGCAGTGGCGAAAATTACGAGCAGTACTTC
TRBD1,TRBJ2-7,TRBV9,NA,CASSVGTGFEQYF,TGTGCCAGCAGCGTCGGGACAGGGTTCGAGCAGTACTTC
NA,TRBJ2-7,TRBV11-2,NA,CASSLFGGDSYEQYF,TGTGCCAGCAGCTTATTTGGAGGGGACAGCTACGAGCAGTACTTC
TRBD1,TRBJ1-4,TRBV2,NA,CASRKGQVVEKLFF,TGTGCCAGCAGGAAAGGACAGGTTGTTGAAAAACTGTTTTTT
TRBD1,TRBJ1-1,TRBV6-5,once,CASTLGTANTEAFF,TGTGCCAGCACTCTTGGGACAGCGAACACTGAAGCTTTCTTT
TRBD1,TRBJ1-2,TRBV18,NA,CASDRQGGYGYTF,TGTGCCAGCGACCGCCAGGGGGGCTATGGCTACACCTTC
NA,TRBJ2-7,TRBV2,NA,CASSVLGGGYEQYF,TGTGCCAGCAGTGTTTTGGGGGGTGGCTACGAGCAGTACTTC
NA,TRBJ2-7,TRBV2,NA,CASVEPYEQYF,TGTGCCAGCGTAGAACCCTACGAGCAGTACTTC
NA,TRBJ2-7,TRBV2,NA,CASFEWGGGIEQYF,TGTGCCAGCTTTGAATGGGGAGGCGGAATCGAGCAGTACTTC
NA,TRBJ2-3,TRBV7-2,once,CASSLQTGLTDTQYF,TGTGCCAGCAGCTTACAGACAGGTCTTACAGATACGCAGTATTTT
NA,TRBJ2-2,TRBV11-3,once,CASSLGLTGELFF,TGTGCCAGCAGCTTAGGGCTTACCGGGGAGCTGTTTTTT
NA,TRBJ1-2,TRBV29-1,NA,CSARFNYGYTF,TGCAGCGCCAGGTTTAACTATGGCTACACCTTC
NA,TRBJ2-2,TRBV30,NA,CAWSRTNTGELFF,TGTGCCTGGAGTAGGACAAACACCGGGGAGCTGTTTTTT
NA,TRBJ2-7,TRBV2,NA,CASRVGLNNYEQYF,TGTGCCAGCAGGGTGGGACTCAACAACTACGAGCAGTACTTC
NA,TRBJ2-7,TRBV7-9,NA,CASSLRDSTYEQYF,TGTGCCAGCAGCTTACGTGACTCCACCTACGAGCAGTACTTC
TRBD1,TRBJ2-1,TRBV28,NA,CASSTGQGAGEQFF,TGTGCCAGCAGTACGGGACAGGGGGCGGGTGAGCAGTTCTTC
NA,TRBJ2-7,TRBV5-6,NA,CASSFWEGGEQYF,TGTGCCAGCAGCTTTTGGGAGGGGGGCGAGCAGTACTTC